This TCR beta chain stems from a study of blood T cell repertoires in COVID-19. The wider study: Acute and convalescent COVID-19 specimens originated in the United States, Italy and Spain. In each case, the material was cDNA or gDNA derived from T cells, B-cell-depleted T cells, or PBMCs.

The table came from immunoSEQ multiplex PCR; TCRdb's copy has only in-frame clones and leaves some out. Here the sample spans 150,000 to 200,000 clones, around 86% being singletons. The CDR3 runs to 14 residues. Germline assignment: CDR1 LGHDT and CDR2 YNNKEL (reference sequence). Trimming shortened V by 1 base and J by 5 bases, and 9 bases separated the two germline ends. The TCR comes from a man between 60 and 75 years old with acute or convalescent COVID-19. The sample was peripheral blood. The gene calls are TRBV3-1 (or the pseudogene TRBV3-2) and TRBJ1-5, with unresolved D. The CDR3 loop reads CASSQVVGHQPQHF. DNA for the CDR3: TGTGCCAGCAGCCAAGTCGTGGGCCATCAGCCCCAGCATTTT.